This T cell receptor (beta chain) was obtained from a study of monozygotic twins with inflammatory bowel disease. Blood was drawn at approximately 2.3 ml per donor. The length of the CDR3 is 13 residues. In germline, CDR1 is DFQATT, CDR2 SNEGSKA (reference sequence). Per-sample cDNA came from eight separate reactions. A 6-nucleotide sample barcode was carried by the UMIs, which template switching added. TCRdb reprocessed the 5' RACE reads and reports one entry per CDR3 protein, with no DNA. The repertoire table contains some 150,000 distinct CDR3 sequences. The material sequenced was blood. The rearrangement links TRBV20-1 to TRBJ2-7; the D call of TRBD1 rests on TCRdb alone, since no DNA is present to check it. The receptor was isolated from a human donor with ulcerative colitis or Crohn's disease, or a healthy co-twin of an affected twin (not recorded which). CDR3 sequence: CSAPGRHPYEQYF.